The clone carrying this T cell receptor (beta chain) has only a few counts. Its antigen remains unidentified. Germline V lookup: CDR1 SGHTA, CDR2 FQGNSA. The CDR3 sequence is 15 residues long. V was clipped by 4 bases and J by 1 base; unmatched bases: 0. This record comes from a study of blood T cells in healthy people across ages. Overall study results and limits: The diversity estimates, figures obtained from one million T cells, were considered underestimates.

Through a sample-barcoded 5' primer and a J-beta primer mix, a second PCR was run for roughly 7 to 12 cycles. TCRdb redid the calling of the 5' RACE reads with MiXCR, one entry per CDR3 protein. The table shows 550,000 to 600,000 distinct CDR3 sequences, with around half occurring only once. Sequencing was performed on blood. This clonotype originated in a man of 80 years or more in good health. The V gene is TRBV7-2, the J gene TRBJ2-5; 13 positions match TRBD2. The CDR3 coding sequence is TGTGCCAGCAGCTGGACTAGCGGGAGCCAAGAGACCCAGTACTTC. It specifies CASSWTSGSQETQYF.